This T cell receptor (beta chain) derives from a study of T-cell reconstitution after alpha-beta-depleted transplantation in children (dated by TCRdb to the mid-2010s). Notes on the research overall: Using TCR repertoire profiling, the study followed T-cell immune reconstitution in a quantitative way in children after TCRalphabeta/CD19-depleted allogeneic hematopoietic cell transplantation. Broader findings and caveats from the paper: Hyperexpanded clone frequencies declined over subsequent months; after one year, T-cell counts and TCRbeta diversity were mostly attributed to newly produced T cells. The apparently early recovery of alphabetaT-cell counts about two months after transplant reportedly depended on only several hundred rapidly expanded clones that came from non-depleted graft cells. In some patients, the high TCRbeta diversity seen at day 60 was put down to recipient T cells and intrathymic progenitors that had survived conditioning.

The sample holds many counts of this clonotype. Its cognate antigen has yet to be identified. The input lacks base qualities; no much larger clone sits a single base away. The method was PCR. The listed sequencing device is Illumina HiSeq 2500. TCR libraries were prepared with molecular barcoding, using unique molecular identifiers to normalize TCRbeta repertoire quantification. The raw public reads went through TCRdb reprocessing: fastp at Q25, MiXCR clone calling, in-frame beta chains kept. Rows with a matching CDR3 protein are joined into one entry that keeps the most common DNA and genes. The sample yields a few hundred thousand distinct CDR3 sequences; 6.6% were counted once. The ten largest clones capture less than 7% of the sample. The treatment or condition label, read with the paper, signifies: allogeneic hematopoietic cell transplantation with graft depleted of TCRalphabeta T cells and CD19 B cells. The children who served as transplant recipients had been given grafts of TCRalphabeta/CD19-depleted allogeneic hematopoietic cells.

This specimen consisted of PBMCs, obtained before TCRalphabeta/CD19-depleted stem cell transplant. The TCR originated in a boy aged 2 to 10 with acute lymphoblastic leukemia, due to receive a stem cell transplant.

This receptor has the CDR3 CATSREPMRASGELFF. The sequenced DNA: TGTGCCACCAGCAGAGAGCCCATGAGGGCGTCCGGGGAGCTGTTTTTT. Recombination connected TRBV15 to TRBJ2-2, with TRBD2 tentatively as D gene (5 bases match). The CDR3 contains 16 residues, cysteine and phenylalanine counted. The DNA shown is the 48-base CDR3, in frame from base 1. CDR1 LNHNV and CDR2 YYDKDF were looked up in the germline V gene (reference sequence). V sheds 0 bases and J sheds 6 bases, leaving 14 bases between their ends. Outside the CDR3, residues come from the reference TRBV15 and TRBJ2-2 proteins, so the full variable domain is: DAMVIQNPRYQVTQFGKPVTLSCSQTLNHNVMYWYQQKSSQAPKLLFHYYDKDFNNEADTPDNFQSRRPNTSFCFLDIRSPGLGDTAMYLCATSREPMRASGELFFGEGSRLTVL.